This T cell receptor beta chain emerged from a study of OX40 agonist ivuxolimab in advanced cancers. Study-wide context: The costimulatory receptor OX40 (CD134) was targeted by ivuxolimab, a fully human IgG2 agonistic monoclonal antibody. Three dose-escalation patients achieved partial responses, one with hepatocellular carcinoma and two with cutaneous melanoma. The paper reports the monotherapy dose-escalation portion (N of about 47 patients) of the phase I ivuxolimab trial. Intravenous ivuxolimab was administered to patients every 2 weeks at six dose levels: 0.01, 0.1, 0.3, 1.5, 3 and 10 mg/kg. The point of sequencing TCRbeta in the periphery was to test whether ivuxolimab changed TCR sequence diversity and drove clonal T-cell expansion. The dose-escalation cohort was 82.7% male with a mean age of around 62 years, ranging from roughly 23 to 90. Among the roughly 50 dose-escalation patients, around 20 had hepatocellular carcinoma, roughly 15 melanoma, 9 renal cell carcinoma and 9 head and neck cancer. Prior anti-PD-1, anti-PD-L1 or anti-CTLA-4 therapy was permitted, and about 40% of dose-escalation patients had received checkpoint inhibitors.

This clone was observed a single time. The antigen this receptor binds is unknown. Base qualities were left out, and no much larger clone turns up one base away. For sequencing of the TCRbeta CDR3 region, genomic DNA was extracted from the sorted cells. The immunoSEQ Assay was used for sequencing of TCRbeta CDR3 regions. The table comes from immuneACCESS by way of TCRdb, which keeps in-frame sequences with V and J called. Part of the clones is missing from these tables; in studies checked, under half for an unresolved V gene and the rest for unknown reasons. The sample table contains just over 95,000 clones; only one count was recorded for around 91% of them. The top ten constitute around 0.16% of the sample. There are 12 amino acids in the CDR3, from cysteine to phenylalanine inclusive. CDR3 DNA only is kept here, 36 bases in frame from base 1. The germline V gene (reference sequence) provides CDR1 MNHNY and CDR2 SVGAGI. Trimming takes 11 bases from V and 3 bases from J, and the germline ends sit 11 bases apart.

Patients with autoimmune disease history or receiving systemic immunosuppression were excluded from the trial. In every dose cohort, peripheral blood was drawn for TCR sequencing at baseline, cycle 4 day 1, and cycle 7 day 1. Samples were obtained from an open-label, multicenter, first-in-human phase I dose-escalation trial of ivuxolimab. Adults with locally advanced or metastatic melanoma, renal cell, hepatocellular, or head and neck squamous cell carcinoma were enrolled in the trial. Before TCR sequencing, CD4+ T cells and CD8+ T cells were sorted from peripheral blood as separate populations. Study-wide conclusions, independent of this receptor: Low levels of normalized T-cell clonal expansion were also seen in some nonresponding patients. Which antigens the clonally expanded peripheral T cells were specific for was not determined. Clonal expansion of both CD4+ and CD8+ blood T cells was observed from baseline to week 6 at doses 0.1 to 3.0 mg/kg. After ivuxolimab, expanded clones were on average more numerous among CD8+ T cells than among CD4+ T cells. In the 0.1-3.0 mg/kg groups, partial responders were among the patients with the lowest normalized peripheral clonal expansion, particularly in CD8+ T cells.

The sequence links TRBV6-6 to TRBJ1-5; TRBD1 is perhaps the D gene, given 5 matching bases. This sample comprised CD4+ or CD8+ T cells sorted from blood, obtained in a trial of the OX40 agonist ivuxolimab. The sequence derives from an adult with an advanced solid tumor such as melanoma, head and neck, liver or kidney cancer. The encoded CDR3 is CAGQSPNQPQHF. The nucleotide sequence reads as follows: TGTGCCGGACAAAGCCCCAATCAGCCCCAGCATTTT.